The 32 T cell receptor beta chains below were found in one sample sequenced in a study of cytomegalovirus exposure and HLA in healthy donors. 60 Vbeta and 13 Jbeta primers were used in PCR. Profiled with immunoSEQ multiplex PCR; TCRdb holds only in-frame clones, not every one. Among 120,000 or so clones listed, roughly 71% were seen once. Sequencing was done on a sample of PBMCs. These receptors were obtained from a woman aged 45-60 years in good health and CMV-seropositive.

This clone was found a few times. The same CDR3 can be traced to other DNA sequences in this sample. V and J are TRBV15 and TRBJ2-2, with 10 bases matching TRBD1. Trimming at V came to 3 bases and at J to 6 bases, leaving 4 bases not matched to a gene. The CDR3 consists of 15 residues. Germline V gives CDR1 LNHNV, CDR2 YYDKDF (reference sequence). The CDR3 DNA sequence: TGTGCCACCAGCAGGGGACAGGGGTCTGCCGGGGAGCTGTTTTTT. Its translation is CATSRGQGSAGELFF.

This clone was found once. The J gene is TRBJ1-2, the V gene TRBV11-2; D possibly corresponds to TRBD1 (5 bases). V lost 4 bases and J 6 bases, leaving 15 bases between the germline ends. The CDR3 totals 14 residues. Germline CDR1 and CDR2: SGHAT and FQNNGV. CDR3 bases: TGTGCCAGCAGCTATACTAAGGGGTCTCATGGCTACACCTTC. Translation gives CASSYTKGSHGYTF.

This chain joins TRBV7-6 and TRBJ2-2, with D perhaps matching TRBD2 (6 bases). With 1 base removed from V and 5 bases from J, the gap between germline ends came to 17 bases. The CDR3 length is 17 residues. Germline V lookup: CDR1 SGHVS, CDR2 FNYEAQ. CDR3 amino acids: CASSLGAPGVRTGELFF. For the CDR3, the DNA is TGTGCCAGCAGCTTAGGGGCTCCGGGGGTGCGAACCGGGGAGCTGTTTTTT. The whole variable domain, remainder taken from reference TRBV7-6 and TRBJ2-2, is GAGVSQSPRYKVTKRGQDVALRCDPISGHVSLYWYRQALGQGPEFLTYFNYEAQQDKSGLPNDRFSAERPEGSISTLTIQRTEQRDSAMYRCASSLGAPGVRTGELFFGEGSRLTVL.

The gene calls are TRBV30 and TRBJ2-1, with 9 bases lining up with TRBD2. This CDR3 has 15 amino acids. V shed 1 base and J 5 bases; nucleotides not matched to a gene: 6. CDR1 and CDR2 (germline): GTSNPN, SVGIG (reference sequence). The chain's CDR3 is CAWSEGLAGHNEQFF. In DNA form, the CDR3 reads TGTGCCTGGAGTGAGGGGCTAGCGGGACACAATGAGCAGTTCTTC. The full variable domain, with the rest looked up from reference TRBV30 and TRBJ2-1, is SQTIHQWPATLVQPVGSPLSLECTVEGTSNPNLYWYRQAAGRGLQLLFYSVGIGQISSEVPQNLSASRPQDRQFILSSKKLLLSDSGFYLCAWSEGLAGHNEQFFGPGTRLTVL.

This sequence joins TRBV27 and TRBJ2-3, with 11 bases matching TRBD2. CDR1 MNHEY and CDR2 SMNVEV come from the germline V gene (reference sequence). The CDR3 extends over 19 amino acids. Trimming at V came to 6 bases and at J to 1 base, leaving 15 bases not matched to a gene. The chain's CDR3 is CASSYHGLAGGRGTDTQYF. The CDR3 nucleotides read TGTGCCAGCAGCTACCACGGGCTAGCGGGGGGTCGGGGCACAGATACGCAGTATTTT.

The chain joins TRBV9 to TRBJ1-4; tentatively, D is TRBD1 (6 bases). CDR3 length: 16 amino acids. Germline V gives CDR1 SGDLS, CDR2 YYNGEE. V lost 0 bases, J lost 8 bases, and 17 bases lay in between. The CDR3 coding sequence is TGTGCCAGCAGCGTAGGGGCGGGGGGGCAGGTGGAAAAACTGTTTTTT. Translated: CASSVGAGGQVEKLFF.

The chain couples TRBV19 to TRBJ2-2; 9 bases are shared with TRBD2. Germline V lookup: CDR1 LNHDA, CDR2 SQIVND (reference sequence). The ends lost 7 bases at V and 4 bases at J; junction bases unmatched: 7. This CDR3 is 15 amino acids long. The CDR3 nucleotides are TGTGCCAGTATTAAAGCAGCGGGGGGCACCGGGGAGCTGTTTTTT. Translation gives CASIKAAGGTGELFF.

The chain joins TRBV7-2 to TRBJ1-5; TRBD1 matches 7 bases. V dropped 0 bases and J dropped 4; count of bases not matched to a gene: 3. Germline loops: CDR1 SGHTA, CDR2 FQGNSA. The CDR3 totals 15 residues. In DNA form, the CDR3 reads TGTGCCAGCAGCTTAGCGGTACAGGGGAATCAGCCCCAGCATTTT. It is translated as CASSLAVQGNQPQHF.

CDR3 sequence reads: CASSTTGSSYEQYF. CDR3 coding DNA: TGTGCCAGTAGCACGACAGGGAGCTCCTACGAGCAGTACTTC. The gene calls are TRBV19 and TRBJ2-7, with 7 bases fitting TRBD1. The V segment lost 6 bases and the J segment 0 bases; nucleotides outside the gene matches: 5. This CDR3 contains 14 residues. Germline CDR1 is LNHDA and CDR2 is SQIVND (reference sequence). The full variable domain, rest sourced from reference TRBV19 and TRBJ2-7, is DGGITQSPKYLFRKEGQNVTLSCEQNLNHDAMYWYRQDPGQGLRLIYYSQIVNDFQKGDIAEGYSVSREKKESFPLTVTSAQKNPTAFYLCASSTTGSSYEQYFGPGTRLTVT.

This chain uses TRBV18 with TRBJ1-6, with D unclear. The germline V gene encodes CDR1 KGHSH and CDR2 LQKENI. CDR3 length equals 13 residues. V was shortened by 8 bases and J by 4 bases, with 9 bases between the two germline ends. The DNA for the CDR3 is TGTGCCAGCCGGGGAGCGTATAATTCACCCCTCCACTTT. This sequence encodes CASRGAYNSPLHF.

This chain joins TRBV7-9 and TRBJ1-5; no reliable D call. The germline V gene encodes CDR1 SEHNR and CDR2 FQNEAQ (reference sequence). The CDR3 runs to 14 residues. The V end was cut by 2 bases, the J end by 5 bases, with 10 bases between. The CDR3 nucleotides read TGTGCCAGCAGCTTAAGCGGCAGCCATCAGCCCCAGCATTTT. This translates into CASSLSGSHQPQHF.

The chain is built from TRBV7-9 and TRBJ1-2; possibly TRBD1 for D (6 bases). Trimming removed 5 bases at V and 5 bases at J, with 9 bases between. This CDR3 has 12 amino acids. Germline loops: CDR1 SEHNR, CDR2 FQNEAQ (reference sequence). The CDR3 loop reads CASSPDSYGYTF. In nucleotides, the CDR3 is TGTGCCAGCAGCCCGGACAGTTATGGCTACACCTTC.

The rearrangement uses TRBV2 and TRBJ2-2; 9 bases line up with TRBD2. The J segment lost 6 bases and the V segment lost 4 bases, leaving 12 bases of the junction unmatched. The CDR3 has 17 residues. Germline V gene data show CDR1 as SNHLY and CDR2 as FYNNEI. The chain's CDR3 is CASSVFLRAGGPGELFF. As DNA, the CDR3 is TGTGCCAGCAGTGTCTTCCTAAGAGCGGGGGGCCCCGGGGAGCTGTTTTTT.

The CDR3 region is CASKPRDSYYEQYF. The CDR3 bases are TGCGCCAGCAAACCGCGGGACAGCTACTACGAGCAGTACTTC. This chain uses TRBV5-1 with TRBJ2-7; a weak D match, TRBD1 (7 bases). Germline CDR1 and CDR2: SGHRS and YFSETQ. V was shortened by 6 bases and J by 3 bases, with 16 bases between the two germline ends. This CDR3 is 14 amino acids long.

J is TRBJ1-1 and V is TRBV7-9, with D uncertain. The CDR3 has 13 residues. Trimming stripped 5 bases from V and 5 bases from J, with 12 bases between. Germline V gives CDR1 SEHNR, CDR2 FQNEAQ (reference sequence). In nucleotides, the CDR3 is TGTGCCAGCAGCAACGTTAGAGGGACTGAAGCTTTCTTT. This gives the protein CASSNVRGTEAFF.

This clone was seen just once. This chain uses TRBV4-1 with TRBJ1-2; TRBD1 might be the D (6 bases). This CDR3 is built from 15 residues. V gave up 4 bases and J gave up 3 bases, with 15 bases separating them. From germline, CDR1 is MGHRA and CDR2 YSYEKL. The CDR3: CASSLMDSLDYGYTF. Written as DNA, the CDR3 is TGCGCCAGCAGCCTTATGGACAGTTTGGACTATGGCTACACCTTC.

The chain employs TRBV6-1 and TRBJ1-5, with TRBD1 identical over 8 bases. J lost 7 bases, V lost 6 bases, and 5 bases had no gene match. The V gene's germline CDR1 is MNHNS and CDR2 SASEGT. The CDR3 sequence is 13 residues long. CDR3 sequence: CASRRTGRQPQHF. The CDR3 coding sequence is TGTGCCAGCAGACGGACAGGGCGCCAGCCCCAGCATTTT.

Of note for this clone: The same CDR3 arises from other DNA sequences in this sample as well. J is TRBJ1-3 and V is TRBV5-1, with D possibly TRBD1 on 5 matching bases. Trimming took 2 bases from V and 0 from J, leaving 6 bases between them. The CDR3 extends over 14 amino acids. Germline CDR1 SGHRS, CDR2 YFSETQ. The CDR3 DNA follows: TGCGCCAGCAGCTTAGACAGCTCTGGAAACACCATATATTTT. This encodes CASSLDSSGNTIYF. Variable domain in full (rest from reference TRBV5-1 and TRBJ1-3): KAGVTQTPRYLIKTRGQQVTLSCSPISGHRSVSWYQQTPGQGLQFLFEYFSETQRNKGNFPGRFSGRQFSNSRSEMNVSTLELGDSALYLCASSLDSSGNTIYFGEGSWLTVV.

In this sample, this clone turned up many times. The CDR3 region has the DNA TGTGCCAGCAGCCAAGAACCTAGCGGGGGGGCCAATGAGCAGTTCTTC. It codes for CASSQEPSGGANEQFF. The chain recombines TRBV4-2 with TRBJ2-1, with TRBD2 matching over 12 bases. V trimming: 0 bases; J trimming: 6 bases; junction bases outside the gene matches: 3. The CDR3 sequence is 16 residues long. From germline, CDR1 is LGHNA and CDR2 YNFKEQ.

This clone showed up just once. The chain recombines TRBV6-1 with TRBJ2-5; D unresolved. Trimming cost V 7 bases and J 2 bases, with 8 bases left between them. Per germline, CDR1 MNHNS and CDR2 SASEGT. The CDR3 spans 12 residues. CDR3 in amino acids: CASNEFQETQYF. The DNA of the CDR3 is TGTGCCAGCAACGAGTTTCAAGAGACCCAGTACTTC.

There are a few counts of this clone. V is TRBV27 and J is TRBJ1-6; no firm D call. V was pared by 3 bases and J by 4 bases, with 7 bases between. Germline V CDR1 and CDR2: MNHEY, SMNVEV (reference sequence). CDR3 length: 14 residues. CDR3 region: CASSFQRYNSPLHF. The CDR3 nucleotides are TGTGCCAGCAGTTTCCAGCGATATAATTCACCCCTCCACTTT.

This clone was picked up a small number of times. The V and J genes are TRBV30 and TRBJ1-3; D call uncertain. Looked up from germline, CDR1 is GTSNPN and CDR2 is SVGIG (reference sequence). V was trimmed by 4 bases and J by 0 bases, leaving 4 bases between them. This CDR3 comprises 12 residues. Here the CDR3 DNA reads TGTGCCTGGACGGTCTCTGGAAACACCATATATTTT. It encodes CAWTVSGNTIYF. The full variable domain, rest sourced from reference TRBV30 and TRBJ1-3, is SQTIHQWPATLVQPVGSPLSLECTVEGTSNPNLYWYRQAAGRGLQLLFYSVGIGQISSEVPQNLSASRPQDRQFILSSKKLLLSDSGFYLCAWTVSGNTIYFGEGSWLTVV.

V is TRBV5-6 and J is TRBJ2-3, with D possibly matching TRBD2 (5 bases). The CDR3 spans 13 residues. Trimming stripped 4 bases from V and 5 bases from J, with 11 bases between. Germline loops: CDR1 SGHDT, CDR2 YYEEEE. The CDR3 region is CASSLQGGDTQYF. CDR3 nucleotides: TGTGCCAGCAGCCTCCAAGGAGGAGATACGCAGTATTTT.

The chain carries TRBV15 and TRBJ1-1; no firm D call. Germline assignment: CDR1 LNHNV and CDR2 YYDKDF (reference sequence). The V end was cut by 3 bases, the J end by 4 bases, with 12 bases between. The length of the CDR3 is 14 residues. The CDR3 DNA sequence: TGTGCCACCAGCAGCGTATCACGGGGCACTGAAGCTTTCTTT. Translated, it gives CATSSVSRGTEAFF.

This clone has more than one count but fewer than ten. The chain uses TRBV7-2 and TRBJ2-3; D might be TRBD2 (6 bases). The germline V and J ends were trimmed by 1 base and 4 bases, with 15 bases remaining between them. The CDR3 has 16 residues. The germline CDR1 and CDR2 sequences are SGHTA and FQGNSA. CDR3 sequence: CASSLVVGGGPDTQYF. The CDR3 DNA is TGTGCCAGCAGCTTAGTTGTCGGGGGTGGCCCAGATACGCAGTATTTT.

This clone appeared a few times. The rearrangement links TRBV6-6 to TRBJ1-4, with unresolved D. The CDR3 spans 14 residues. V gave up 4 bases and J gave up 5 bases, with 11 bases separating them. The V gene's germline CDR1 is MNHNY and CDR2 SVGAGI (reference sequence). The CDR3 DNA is TGTGCCAGCAGTTCCCCGGGATCAAATGAAAAACTGTTTTTT. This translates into CASSSPGSNEKLFF.

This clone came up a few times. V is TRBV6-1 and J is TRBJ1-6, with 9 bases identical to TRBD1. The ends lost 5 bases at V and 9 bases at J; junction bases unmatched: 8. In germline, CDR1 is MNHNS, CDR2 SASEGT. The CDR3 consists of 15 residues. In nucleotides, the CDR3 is TGTGCCAGCAGTCACCTAACAGGGGGCAGTTCACCCCTCCACTTT. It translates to CASSHLTGGSSPLHF.

In DNA form, the CDR3 reads TGTGCCGGGCGGACTAGCGGTACCTACAATGAGCAGTTCTTC. Translated, it gives CAGRTSGTYNEQFF. The chain recombines TRBV30 with TRBJ2-1, with 10 bases identical to TRBD2. Per germline, CDR1 GTSNPN and CDR2 SVGIG (reference sequence). V shed 8 bases and J 2 bases; nucleotides not matched to a gene: 6. CDR3 length: 14 amino acids. Supplemented by reference TRBV30 and TRBJ2-1, the full variable domain reads SQTIHQWPATLVQPVGSPLSLECTVEGTSNPNLYWYRQAAGRGLQLLFYSVGIGQISSEVPQNLSASRPQDRQFILSSKKLLLSDSGFYLCAGRTSGTYNEQFFGPGTRLTVL.

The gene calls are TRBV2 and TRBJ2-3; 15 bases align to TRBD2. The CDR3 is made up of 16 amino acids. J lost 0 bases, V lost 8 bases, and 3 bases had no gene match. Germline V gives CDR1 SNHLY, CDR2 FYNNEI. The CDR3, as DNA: TGTGCCAGCGGGACTAGCGGGGGGAGGAGCACAGATACGCAGTATTTT. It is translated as CASGTSGGRSTDTQYF. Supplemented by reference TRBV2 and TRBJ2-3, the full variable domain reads EPEVTQTPSHQVTQMGQEVILRCVPISNHLYFYWYRQILGQKVEFLVSFYNNEISEKSEIFDDQFSVERPDGSNFTLKIRSTKLEDSAMYFCASGTSGGRSTDTQYFGPGTRLTVL.

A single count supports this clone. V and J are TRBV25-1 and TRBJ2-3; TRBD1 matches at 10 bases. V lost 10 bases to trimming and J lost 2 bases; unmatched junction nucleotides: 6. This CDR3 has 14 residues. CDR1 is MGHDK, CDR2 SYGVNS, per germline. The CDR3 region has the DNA TGTGCCACCCCCGACAGGGGGCTCACAGATACGCAGTATTTT. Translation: CATPDRGLTDTQYF.

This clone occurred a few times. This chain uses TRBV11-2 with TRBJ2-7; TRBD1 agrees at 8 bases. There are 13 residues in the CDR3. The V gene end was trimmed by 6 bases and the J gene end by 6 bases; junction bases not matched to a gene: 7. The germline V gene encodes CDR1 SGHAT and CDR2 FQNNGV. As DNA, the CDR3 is TGTGCCAGCAGGTTACAGGGGGAGATCGAGCAGTACTTC. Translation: CASRLQGEIEQYF.

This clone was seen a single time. The CDR3 reads CASSSDRGGYTF. The CDR3, as DNA: TGTGCCAGCAGCTCGGACAGGGGTGGCTACACCTTC. This chain links TRBV7-2 with TRBJ1-2, with 9 bases identical to TRBD1. V lost 4 bases and J lost 7; bases outside the gene matches: 1. The CDR3 runs 12 residues. Germline CDR1 SGHTA, CDR2 FQGNSA. Full variable domain (outside the CDR3, taken from reference TRBV7-2 and TRBJ1-2): GAGVSQSPSNKVTEKGKDVELRCDPISGHTALYWYRQSLGQGLEFLIYFQGNSAPDKSGLPSDRFSAERTGGSVSTLTIQRTQQEDSAVYLCASSSDRGGYTFGSGTRLTVV.